This TCR beta chain was recorded in a study of siplizumab effects on memory and regulatory T cells. Findings and caveats of the study: A minor fraction of alloreactive clones, and no more, mapped to unstimulated subsets. Proliferating siplizumab-culture Treg suppressive function went unconfirmed.

About 10^5 TCR templates were measured in each sample. Using immunoSEQ multiplex PCR, the repertoire was profiled, and TCRdb retains in-frame clones only, with some absent. The sample holds under 95,000 clones, about 93% seen once. As concerns this clone: Its cognate antigen is unknown.

The junction had 13 bases not matched to a gene; V was cut back by 5 bases and J by 1 base. The length of the CDR3 is 19 residues. Germline CDR1 MNHEY, CDR2 SMNVEV (reference sequence). The receptor comes from a human donor in good health. V gene TRBV27 combines with J gene TRBJ2-3, with 12 bases fitting TRBD2. The sequencing sample was made of non-Treg CD4+ T cells sorted from blood. The CDR3 nucleotides read TGTGCCAGCAGTCCTTTCGGGCTAGCGGGAGGGAAAGGCACAGATACGCAGTATTTT. Amino acids: CASSPFGLAGGKGTDTQYF.